This TCR beta chain was obtained from a study of PD-L1 blockade in urothelial cancer. The germline V gene has CDR1 SGHNT and CDR2 YYREEE (reference sequence). Trimming took 0 bases from V and 4 from J; bases not matched to a gene: 4. This CDR3 region has 14 residues. The method was immunoSEQ multiplex PCR; TCRdb's version includes in-frame clones alone and lacks a portion of them. The sample has some 100,000 clones, 91% seen once. The chain has TRBV5-4 and TRBJ2-7; TRBD2 agrees at 7 bases. Sequencing used PBMCs, obtained around atezolizumab (anti-PD-L1) treatment. The source of this sequence is an elderly woman with urothelial cancer. The CDR3 loop is CASSLDPGGYEQYF. In DNA, the CDR3 is TGTGCCAGCAGCTTGGATCCCGGGGGGTACGAGCAGTACTTC.